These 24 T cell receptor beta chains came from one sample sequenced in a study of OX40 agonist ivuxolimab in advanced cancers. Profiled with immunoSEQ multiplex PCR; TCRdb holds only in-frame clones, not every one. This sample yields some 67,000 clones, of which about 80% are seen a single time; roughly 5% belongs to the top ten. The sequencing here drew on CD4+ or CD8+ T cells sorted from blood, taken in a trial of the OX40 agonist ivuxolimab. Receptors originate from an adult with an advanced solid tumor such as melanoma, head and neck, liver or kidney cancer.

CDR3 nucleotides: TGTGCCACCAGCCCAGGTTCCGAGCAGTACTTC. It encodes CATSPGSEQYF. This chain joins TRBV15 and TRBJ2-7; D ambiguous. V was pared by 5 bases and J by 6 bases, with 8 bases between. Germline loops: CDR1 LNHNV, CDR2 YYDKDF (reference sequence). The CDR3 runs to 11 residues.

The CDR3 spells CASSYLRQGGSYEQYF. The CDR3 DNA reads as TGTGCCAGCAGTTACTTGCGACAGGGGGGCTCCTACGAGCAGTACTTC. The chain combines TRBV6-5 with TRBJ2-7; 9 bases match TRBD1. The length of the CDR3 is 16 residues. Germline CDR1 reads MNHEY; CDR2 reads SVGAGI. V lost 1 base to trimming and J lost 0 bases; unmatched junction nucleotides: 4.

The CDR3 here is CASSRDRDHSNQPQHF. The CDR3 DNA reads TGTGCCAGCAGCAGGGACAGGGATCATAGCAATCAGCCCCAGCATTTT. The genes are TRBV11-2 and TRBJ1-5; 9 bases map to TRBD1. The CDR3 totals 16 residues. Trimming at V came to 5 bases and at J to 0 bases, leaving 5 bases not matched to a gene. Germline CDR1 and CDR2: SGHAT and FQNNGV.

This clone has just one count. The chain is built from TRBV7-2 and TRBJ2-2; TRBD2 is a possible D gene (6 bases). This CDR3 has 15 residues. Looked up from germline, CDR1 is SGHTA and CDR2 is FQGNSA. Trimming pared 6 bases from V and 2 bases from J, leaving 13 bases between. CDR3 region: CASSRGTVNTGELFF. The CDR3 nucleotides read TGTGCCAGCAGTCGCGGGACGGTAAACACCGGGGAGCTGTTTTTT.

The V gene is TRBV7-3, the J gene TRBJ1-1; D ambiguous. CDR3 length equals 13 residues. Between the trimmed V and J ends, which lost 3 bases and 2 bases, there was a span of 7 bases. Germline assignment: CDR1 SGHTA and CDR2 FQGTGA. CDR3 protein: CASSFSTNTEAFF. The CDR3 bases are TGTGCCAGCAGCTTTTCGACAAACACTGAAGCTTTCTTT.

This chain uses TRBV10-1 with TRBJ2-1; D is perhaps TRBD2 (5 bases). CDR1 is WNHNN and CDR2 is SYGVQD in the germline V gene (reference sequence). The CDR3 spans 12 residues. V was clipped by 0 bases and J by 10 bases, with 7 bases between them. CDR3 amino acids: CASSESSGEQFF. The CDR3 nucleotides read TGCGCCAGCAGTGAGTCGTCGGGGGAGCAGTTCTTC.

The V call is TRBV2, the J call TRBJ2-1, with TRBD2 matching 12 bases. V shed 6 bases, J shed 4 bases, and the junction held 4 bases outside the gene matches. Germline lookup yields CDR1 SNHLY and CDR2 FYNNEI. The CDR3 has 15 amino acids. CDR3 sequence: CASRPTSGRYNEQFF. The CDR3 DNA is TGTGCCAGCAGACCCACTAGCGGGAGGTACAATGAGCAGTTCTTC.

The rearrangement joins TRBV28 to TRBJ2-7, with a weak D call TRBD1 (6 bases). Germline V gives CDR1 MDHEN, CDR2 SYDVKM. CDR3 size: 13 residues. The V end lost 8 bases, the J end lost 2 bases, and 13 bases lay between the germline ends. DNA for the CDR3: TGTGCCAGCCACCAGGGGCGGCCCTACGAGCAGTACTTC. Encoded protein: CASHQGRPYEQYF.

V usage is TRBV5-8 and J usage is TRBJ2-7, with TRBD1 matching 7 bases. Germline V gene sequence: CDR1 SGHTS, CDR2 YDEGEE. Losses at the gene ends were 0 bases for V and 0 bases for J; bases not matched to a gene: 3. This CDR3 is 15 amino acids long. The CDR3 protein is CASSLVGGASYEQYV. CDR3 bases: TGTGCCAGCAGCTTGGTAGGGGGCGCCTCCTACGAGCAGTACGTC.

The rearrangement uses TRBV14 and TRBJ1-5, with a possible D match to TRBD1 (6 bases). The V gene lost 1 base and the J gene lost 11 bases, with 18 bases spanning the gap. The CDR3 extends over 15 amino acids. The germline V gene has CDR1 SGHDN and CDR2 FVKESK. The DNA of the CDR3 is TGTGCCAGCAGCCAAGGGGGGGCCTCTTCTCGGGCCCAGCATTTT. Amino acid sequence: CASSQGGASSRAQHF. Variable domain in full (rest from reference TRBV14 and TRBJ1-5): EAGVTQFPSHSVIEKGQTVTLRCDPISGHDNLYWYRRVMGKEIKFLLHFVKESKQDESGMPNNRFLAERTGGTYSTLKVQPAELEDSGVYFCASSQGGASSRAQHFGDGTRLSIL.

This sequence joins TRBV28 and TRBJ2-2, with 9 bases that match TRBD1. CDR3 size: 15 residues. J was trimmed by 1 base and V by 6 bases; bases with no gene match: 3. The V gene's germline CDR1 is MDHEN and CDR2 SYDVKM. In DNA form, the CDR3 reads TGTGCCAGCAGAACGGGACAGGGGAACACCGGGGAGCTGTTTTTT. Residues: CASRTGQGNTGELFF.

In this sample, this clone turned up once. The CDR3 is CAWSVDFYGYTF. The CDR3, as DNA: TGTGCCTGGAGTGTGGATTTTTATGGCTACACCTTC. The gene calls are TRBV30 and TRBJ1-2; the D is unclear. The germline CDR1 and CDR2 sequences are GTSNPN and SVGIG (reference sequence). The V end lost 0 bases, the J end lost 5 bases, and 7 bases lay between the germline ends. The CDR3 contains 12 residues.

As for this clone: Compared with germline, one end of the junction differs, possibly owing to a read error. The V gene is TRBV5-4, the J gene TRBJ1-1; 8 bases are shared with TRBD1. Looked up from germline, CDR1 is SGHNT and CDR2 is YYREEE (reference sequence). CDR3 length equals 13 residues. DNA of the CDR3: TGCGCCAGCGACAGGGGATCCGGCGCTGAAGCTTTCTTT. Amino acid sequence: CASDRGSGAEAFF.

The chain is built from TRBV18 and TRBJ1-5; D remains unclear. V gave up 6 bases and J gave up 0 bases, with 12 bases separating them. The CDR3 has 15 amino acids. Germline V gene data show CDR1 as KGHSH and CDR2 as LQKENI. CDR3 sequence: CASSSLQDSNQPQHF. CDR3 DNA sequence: TGTGCCAGCTCCTCCCTCCAGGATAGCAATCAGCCCCAGCATTTT.

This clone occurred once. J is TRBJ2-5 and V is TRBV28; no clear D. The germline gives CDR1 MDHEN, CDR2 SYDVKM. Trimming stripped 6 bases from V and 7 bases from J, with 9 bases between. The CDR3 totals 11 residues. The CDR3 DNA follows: TGTGCCAGCAGGACCCTTTTGACCCAGTACTTC. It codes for CASRTLLTQYF. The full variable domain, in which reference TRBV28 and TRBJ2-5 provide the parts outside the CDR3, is DVKVTQSSRYLVKRTGEKVFLECVQDMDHENMFWYRQDPGLGLRLIYFSYDVKMKEKGDIPEGYSVSREKKERFSLILESASTNQTSMYLCASRTLLTQYFGPGTRLLVL.

The CDR3: CASSVGLGRGEQYF. In DNA form, the CDR3 reads TGTGCCAGCAGCGTAGGTTTAGGCCGAGGGGAGCAGTACTTC. V is TRBV9 and J is TRBJ2-7; D is perhaps TRBD2 (5 bases). Germline CDR1 is SGDLS and CDR2 is YYNGEE. Trimming left V 0 bases short and J 7 bases short, with 14 bases between. The CDR3 extends over 14 amino acids.

CDR3 nucleotides: TGTGCCAGCAGCCCCCCGGAGCGGACTGAAGCTTTCTTT. It encodes CASSPPERTEAFF. V gene TRBV4-2 combines with J gene TRBJ1-1; D unclear. Germline CDR1 and CDR2: LGHNA and YNFKEQ. Trimming took 4 bases from V and 5 from J, leaving 11 bases between them. The CDR3 is 13 amino acids.

The CDR3 DNA reads as TGTGCCAGCAGGTACAAGCCGAACACCGGGGAGCTGTTTTTT. Protein sequence: CASRYKPNTGELFF. This chain joins TRBV2 and TRBJ2-2; D ambiguous. The V gene's germline CDR1 is SNHLY and CDR2 FYNNEI. The CDR3 spans 14 residues. The V gene lost 6 bases and the J gene lost 0 bases, with 8 bases spanning the gap.

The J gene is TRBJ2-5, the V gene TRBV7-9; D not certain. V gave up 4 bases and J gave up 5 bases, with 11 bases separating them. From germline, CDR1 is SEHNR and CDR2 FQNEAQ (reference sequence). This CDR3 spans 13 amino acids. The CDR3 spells CASSSPVGETQYF. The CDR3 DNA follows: TGTGCCAGCAGCTCCCCAGTAGGGGAGACCCAGTACTTC.

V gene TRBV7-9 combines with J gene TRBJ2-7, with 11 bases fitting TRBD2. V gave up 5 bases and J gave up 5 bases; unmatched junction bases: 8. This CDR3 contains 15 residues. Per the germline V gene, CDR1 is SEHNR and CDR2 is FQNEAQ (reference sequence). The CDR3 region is CASSPQLAGVNEQYF. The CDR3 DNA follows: TGTGCCAGCAGCCCCCAACTAGCGGGAGTTAACGAGCAGTACTTC.

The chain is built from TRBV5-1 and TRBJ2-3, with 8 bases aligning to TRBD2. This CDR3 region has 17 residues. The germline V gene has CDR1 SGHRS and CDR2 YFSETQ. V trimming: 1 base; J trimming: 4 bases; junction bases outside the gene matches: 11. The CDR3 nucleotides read TGCGCCAGCAGCTTGTTACCCGGGAGGGCCAGAGCAGATACGCAGTATTTT. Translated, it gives CASSLLPGRARADTQYF. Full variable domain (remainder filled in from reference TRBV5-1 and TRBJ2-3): KAGVTQTPRYLIKTRGQQVTLSCSPISGHRSVSWYQQTPGQGLQFLFEYFSETQRNKGNFPGRFSGRQFSNSRSEMNVSTLELGDSALYLCASSLLPGRARADTQYFGPGTRLTVL.

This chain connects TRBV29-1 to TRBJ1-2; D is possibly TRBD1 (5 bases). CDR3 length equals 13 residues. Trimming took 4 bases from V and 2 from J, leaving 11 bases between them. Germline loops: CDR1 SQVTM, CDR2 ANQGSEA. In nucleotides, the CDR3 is TGCAGCGTTGGGACATATTTCAACTATGGCTACACCTTC. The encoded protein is CSVGTYFNYGYTF.

CDR3 in amino acids: CASSPRGQGKGQPQHF. The CDR3 DNA reads TGTGCCAGCTCACCACGCGGACAGGGAAAGGGTCAGCCCCAGCATTTT. The gene calls are TRBV18 and TRBJ1-5; 8 nucleotides line up with TRBD1. CDR1 is KGHSH, CDR2 LQKENI, per germline. V lost 1 base to trimming and J lost 6 bases; unmatched junction nucleotides: 8. The CDR3 has 16 amino acids. Looking up the rest from reference TRBV18 and TRBJ1-5 gives the full variable domain: NAGVMQNPRHLVRRRGQEARLRCSPMKGHSHVYWYRQLPEEGLKFMVYLQKENIIDESGMPKERFSAEFPKEGPSILRIQQVVRGDSAAYFCASSPRGQGKGQPQHFGDGTRLSIL.

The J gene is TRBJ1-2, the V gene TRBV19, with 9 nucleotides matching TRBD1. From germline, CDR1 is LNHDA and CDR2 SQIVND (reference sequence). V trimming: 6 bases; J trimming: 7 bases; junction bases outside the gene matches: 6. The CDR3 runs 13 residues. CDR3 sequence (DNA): TGTGCCAGTAGCTGGACAGGGGCAGCTGGCTACACCTTC. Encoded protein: CASSWTGAAGYTF.